The present TCR beta chain was sequenced within a study of blood T cell repertoires in COVID-19. V dropped 0 bases and J dropped 7 bases, with 16 bases sitting between them. Germline values: CDR1 MGHRA, CDR2 YSYEKL. The CDR3 has 15 residues. In the authors' workflow: Cell counts per sample came from amplifying reference gene primers. Sequenced by immunoSEQ multiplex PCR; TCRdb stores in-frame clones only, minus some. V, J and clone size are those of that table, while D and trimming were read from the DNA. The sample yields roughly 220,000 clones, approximately 83% seen once. This clone was counted only a few times.

The origin of this receptor is a woman aged 40-49 years with acute COVID-19. The chain links TRBV4-1 to TRBJ2-7; D may be TRBD2 (6 bases). The sequencing input was PBMCs or T cells enriched from blood (not recorded which). The CDR3 region is CASSQDSQLAGEQYF. CDR3 bases: TGCGCCAGCAGCCAAGATAGTCAACTAGCCGGTGAGCAGTACTTC.